A single sample is the source of the 17 T cell receptor beta chains below, sequenced in a study of blood T cell repertoires in COVID-19. The repertoire was sequenced with immunoSEQ multiplex PCR; TCRdb's copy has only in-frame clones and lacks some. The sample consists of under 250,000 clones, 80% of them appearing once. The sequencing input was peripheral blood. Every receptor here comes from a woman aged 70 to 79 with acute or convalescent COVID-19.

J is TRBJ2-1 and V is TRBV28, with D perhaps matching TRBD2 (6 bases). Trimming took off 8 bases at V and 3 bases at J, with 11 bases between the two ends. This CDR3 has 13 residues. Germline V lookup: CDR1 MDHEN, CDR2 SYDVKM. CDR3 in amino acids: CASLARNYNEQFF. CDR3 nucleotide sequence: TGTGCCAGCCTAGCGCGCAACTACAATGAGCAGTTCTTC.

V is TRBV27 and J is TRBJ2-7; a possible D gene is TRBD1 (6 bases). Per germline, CDR1 MNHEY and CDR2 SMNVEV (reference sequence). V lost 6 bases and J lost 4, with 19 bases in between. This CDR3 has 15 amino acids. The CDR3 sequence: CASSSPSGVGYEQYF. CDR3 nucleotide sequence: TGTGCCAGCAGCTCACCTTCAGGGGTGGGATACGAGCAGTACTTC.

In this sample, this clone turned up a few times. The chain links TRBV5-5 to TRBJ2-7, with D perhaps TRBD1 (5 bases). This CDR3 region has 12 residues. Trimming stripped 4 bases from V and 6 bases from J, with 11 bases between. CDR1 is SGHKS, CDR2 YYEKEE, per germline (reference sequence). The CDR3 here is CASSKGQVEQYF. The CDR3 DNA reads TGTGCCAGCAGCAAGGGGCAGGTCGAGCAGTACTTC. Supplemented by reference TRBV5-5 and TRBJ2-7, the full variable domain reads DAGVTQSPTHLIKTRGQQVTLRCSPISGHKSVSWYQQVLGQGPQFIFQYYEKEERGRGNFPDRFSARQFPNYSSELNVNALLLGDSALYLCASSKGQVEQYFGPGTRLTVT.

The table lists this clone with a count of one. The rearrangement uses TRBV5-1 and TRBJ2-2, with a possible D match to TRBD2 (5 bases). From germline, CDR1 is SGHRS and CDR2 YFSETQ. CDR3 length equals 13 residues. V shed 4 bases and J shed 6 bases, with 10 bases lying between them. The CDR3 DNA sequence: TGCGCCAGCAGCCAACCGGGGTCCGGGGAGCTGTTTTTT. Translation gives CASSQPGSGELFF.

The V call is TRBV5-1, the J call TRBJ2-5; 8 nucleotides line up with TRBD1. Germline CDR1 reads SGHRS; CDR2 reads YFSETQ. There are 15 residues in the CDR3. V trimming: 0 bases; J trimming: 4 bases; junction bases outside the gene matches: 5. CDR3 loop: CASSLAATGVETQYF. In DNA form, the CDR3 reads TGCGCCAGCAGCTTGGCCGCGACAGGGGTAGAGACCCAGTACTTC.

The chain is built from TRBV28 and TRBJ1-1; TRBD1 aligns across 7 bases. The CDR3 covers 15 residues. Germline V lookup: CDR1 MDHEN, CDR2 SYDVKM. Trimming cost V 5 bases and J 4 bases; bases outside gene matches: 10. The CDR3 sequence is CASSPQGQTSTEAFF. The CDR3 DNA follows: TGTGCCAGCAGTCCCCAGGGACAGACGAGCACTGAAGCTTTCTTT.

The chain couples TRBV10-3 to TRBJ1-5, with D possibly TRBD1 on 6 matching bases. CDR1 and CDR2 (germline): ENHRY, SYGVKD. V was trimmed by 10 bases and J by 3 bases, leaving 19 bases between them. The CDR3 has 15 amino acids. CDR3 loop: CATGEQGGYNQPQHF. For the CDR3, the DNA is TGTGCCACCGGAGAACAGGGCGGGTACAATCAGCCCCAGCATTTT.

This clone has only one observation. The same CDR3 can be traced to other DNA sequences in this sample. This chain links TRBV7-8 with TRBJ1-2; D may be TRBD1 (6 bases). This CDR3 has 14 residues. Trimming shortened V by 1 base and J by 4 bases, and 10 bases separated the two germline ends. Germline-derived CDR1 and CDR2 are SGHVS and FQNEAQ. The CDR3 here is CASSLVGTLYGYTF. CDR3 nucleotide sequence: TGTGCCAGCAGCTTAGTAGGGACACTCTATGGCTACACCTTC.

Only one count was recorded for this clone. This chain links TRBV9 with TRBJ2-3; 9 positions match TRBD2. This CDR3 region has 16 residues. The germline CDR1 and CDR2 sequences are SGDLS and YYNGEE. After removal of 0 bases from V and 0 bases from J, the junction contained 2 bases not matched to a gene. As DNA, the CDR3 is TGTGCCAGCAGCGTAGCCAGCGGGAGGAGCACAGATACGCAGTATTTT. Amino acids: CASSVASGRSTDTQYF.

This clone came up once. The chain couples TRBV5-4 to TRBJ2-7; 7 bases are shared with TRBD2. This CDR3 spans 14 amino acids. Trimming cost V 6 bases and J 2 bases; bases outside gene matches: 8. The V gene's germline CDR1 is SGHNT and CDR2 YYREEE (reference sequence). The CDR3 coding sequence is TGTGCCAGCACCCTGATGGGGAGGGCCTACGAGCAGTACTTC. This gives the protein CASTLMGRAYEQYF.

The J gene is TRBJ1-1, the V gene TRBV7-9; 7 bases agree with TRBD1. CDR3 length: 14 amino acids. Looked up from germline, CDR1 is SEHNR and CDR2 is FQNEAQ (reference sequence). V shed 5 bases, J shed 2 bases, and the junction held 5 bases outside the gene matches. CDR3 protein: CASSPKGGNTEAFF. CDR3 nucleotides: TGTGCCAGCAGCCCAAAAGGGGGCAACACTGAAGCTTTCTTT.

This rearrangement joins TRBV9 to TRBJ1-2; D gene unclear. CDR3 length: 17 amino acids. Trimming stripped 0 bases from V and 2 bases from J, with 17 bases between. Germline-derived CDR1 and CDR2 are SGDLS and YYNGEE. CDR3 sequence (DNA): TGTGCCAGCAGCGTAGGGGGAGGAGATCTGGTAAACTATGGCTACACCTTC. Protein sequence: CASSVGGGDLVNYGYTF. The complete variable domain, with remaining parts taken from reference TRBV9 and TRBJ1-2, reads DSGVTQTPKHLITATGQRVTLRCSPRSGDLSVYWYQQSLDQGLQFLIQYYNGEERAKGNILERFSAQQFPDLHSELNLSSLELGDSALYFCASSVGGGDLVNYGYTFGSGTRLTVV.

In its sample, this clone was seen once. The J gene is TRBJ1-4, the V gene TRBV6-5; D perhaps matches TRBD1 (5 bases). This CDR3 is 13 amino acids long. Germline V gives CDR1 MNHEY, CDR2 SVGAGI. Trimming cost V 6 bases and J 5 bases, with 10 bases left between them. CDR3 coding DNA: TGTGCCAGCAGAAGGGGCTTCAATGAAAAACTGTTTTTT. Translation gives CASRRGFNEKLFF.

The V gene is TRBV6-4, the J gene TRBJ2-3, with TRBD2 matching 9 bases. Looked up from germline, CDR1 is MRHNA and CDR2 is SNTAGT. Losses at the gene ends were 1 base for V and 3 bases for J; bases not matched to a gene: 5. The CDR3 is 16 residues long. The CDR3 spells CASSDLEAGGTDTQYF. The DNA for the CDR3 is TGTGCCAGCAGTGACTTAGAAGCGGGAGGAACAGATACGCAGTATTTT.

This sequence joins TRBV3-1 (or the pseudogene TRBV3-2) and TRBJ2-1, with unresolved D. CDR3 length: 14 residues. CDR1 and CDR2 from the germline V gene are LGHDT and YNNKEL (reference sequence). Trimming removed 4 bases from V and 2 bases from J, with 9 bases in between. The chain's CDR3 is CASSPPQAYNEQFF. In DNA form, the CDR3 reads TGTGCCAGCAGCCCGCCCCAGGCCTACAATGAGCAGTTCTTC.

This chain joins TRBV6-4 and TRBJ2-2; TRBD2 matches 8 bases. CDR3 length: 15 amino acids. With 4 bases clipped from V and 3 bases from J, the junction kept 4 bases outside the gene matches. CDR1 MRHNA and CDR2 SNTAGT come from the germline V gene. The DNA of the CDR3 is TGTGCCAGCAGTGTAACTAGCGGTTACACCGGGGAGCTGTTTTTT. Amino acids: CASSVTSGYTGELFF.

The gene calls are TRBV28 and TRBJ2-1; maybe TRBD2 (7 bases). The germline V gene has CDR1 MDHEN and CDR2 SYDVKM. The CDR3 is 18 amino acids. Trimming took off 4 bases at V and 3 bases at J, with 22 bases between the two ends. The CDR3 DNA reads as TGTGCCAGCAGTTCATATACCCCTCGGGGAGGGGGCTACAATGAGCAGTTCTTC. Translating gives CASSSYTPRGGGYNEQFF.